This T cell receptor beta chain was recorded in a study of a mutant IDH1 vaccine in newly diagnosed glioma (dated by TCRdb to the early 2020s). Notes on the research overall: Vaccination started 4-6 weeks after radiotherapy alone, or was given together with temozolomide cycles in the groups whose treatment included chemotherapy. Of the approximately 35 treated patients, about 62% were male and about 40% were female, and a mean age of about 37 years was recorded. Prior to enrollment, patients had been given standard therapy consisting of radiotherapy alone, temozolomide alone, or radiochemotherapy with temozolomide, with the combination given to most patients. The week-35 safety follow-up took place at visit V12, and the week-47 end of study took place at visit V13. Peripheral blood was collected at six visits: V03 (baseline), V05, V07, V10, V12 and V13. Longitudinal TCRB deep sequencing was done for 25 treated patients, wherever samples were available for exploratory analyses.

Library preparation was by the immunoSEQ multiplex PCR assay. The hsTCRB Kit was used according to the manufacturer's protocol to amplify rearranged TCR beta chain sequences. TCRB libraries were sequenced on an Illumina MiSeq. For the original study's pipeline: Demultiplexing, trimming and gene mapping were performed with the kit vendor's proprietary platform. In its TCRdb copy, this immuneACCESS table keeps in-frame sequences only and misses some clones. Where compared with another copy, unresolved V genes explain less than half of these, and the others have no known cause. That table is the source of V, J and clone size, and D and trimming were worked out from the DNA. The sample data list approximately 44,000 clones, and 60% to 85% of these were observed just once. The ten largest clones represent 12% of the sample. Reading the label with the study, this specimen's time point is: week 35, safety follow-up. Each vaccine dose, consisting of 300 ug of a 20-mer mutant IDH1 peptide in Montanide, was administered subcutaneously with topical imiquimod. Across visits V03 through V10, patients got a total of eight vaccinations, given in weeks 1, 3, 5, 7, 11, 15, 19 and 23. All donors had newly diagnosed IDH1-mutant astrocytomas of WHO grade 3 or 4 that showed loss of nuclear ATRX. The samples were drawn from NOA16, a multicentre, single-arm, open-label phase I trial in Germany that tested a mutant IDH1 peptide vaccine in humans for the first time. Genomic DNA for TCRB sequencing was isolated from EDTA blood with the DNeasy Blood and Tissue Kit.

The investigation overall reported the following: The authors noted that analyses of patient blood samples could not be reproduced because of sample limitations. No apparent relationship was observed between pseudoprogression and alterations in the top peripheral T cell clonotypes detected by TCRB sequencing. Immune responses induced by the vaccine were seen in about 93% of patients across multiple MHC alleles. Availability determined which PBMC samples were chosen for TCRB deep sequencing.

Measured from the cysteine to the phenylalanine, the CDR3 is 14 residues long. Just the 42-base CDR3 DNA is kept, in frame starting at base 1. V and J are truncated by 7 bases and 7 bases respectively, leaving an intervening sequence of 17 bases. Looking up the germline V gene yields CDR1 SNHLY and CDR2 FYNNEI. With respect to this clone: Its antigen target is currently unknown. Base qualities are not at hand, and no much larger clone is one base apart.

The sequence was obtained from a man in his forties or fifties with glioma. The chain was built from TRBV2 and TRBJ1-5; the D gene is perhaps TRBD1, from 6 matching bases. Sequencing was performed on PBMCs, taken from a glioma patient whose treatment included an IDH1 peptide vaccine. CDR3 reads: CASNEWEGEQPQHF. Here is the DNA: TGTGCCAGCAACGAATGGGAGGGGGAGCAGCCCCAGCATTTT.